Each of the 13 T cell receptor beta chains below was sequenced from the same sample in a study of radiation and T cells in renal cell carcinoma (TCRdb year 2020). Library preparation was by the immunoSEQ multiplex PCR assay. In its TCRdb copy, this immuneACCESS table keeps in-frame sequences only and misses some clones. Where compared with another copy, unresolved V genes explain less than half of these, and the others have no known cause. Counted in this sample were 130,000 to 150,000 clones; over 75% of them appeared once. Of the sample, about 12% falls within the top ten clones. According to the study, the label for this sample's time point signals: baseline pretreatment blood. Taken with the paper, the label for treatment or condition translates to: 15 Gy SBRT to primary tumor, nephrectomy 4 weeks later. Sequenced material: blood, taken from a patient whose treatment included radiotherapy and nephrectomy. All receptors derive from a woman aged 45-59 years with renal cell carcinoma.

V gene TRBV2 combines with J gene TRBJ1-6, with D possibly matching TRBD1 (6 bases). The V end was cut by 6 bases, the J end by 9 bases, with 12 bases between. From germline, CDR1 is SNHLY and CDR2 FYNNEI. CDR3 length equals 13 residues. This CDR3 is CASRRQVISPLHF. In DNA form, the CDR3 reads TGTGCCAGCAGAAGACAGGTTATTTCACCCCTCCACTTT.

This clone was seen only once. The gene calls are TRBV5-1 and TRBJ1-4; perhaps TRBD1 as D (5 bases). Germline CDR1 SGHRS, CDR2 YFSETQ. The V end was cut by 4 bases, the J end by 0 bases, with 10 bases between. The CDR3 extends over 15 amino acids. CDR3 in amino acids: CASSRETATNEKLFF. Here the CDR3 DNA reads TGCGCCAGCAGCCGGGAGACAGCAACTAATGAAAAACTGTTTTTT.

This chain joins TRBV6-5 and TRBJ2-7; 10 positions agree with TRBD2. Germline assignment: CDR1 MNHEY and CDR2 SVGAGI. The CDR3 contains 15 residues. Unmatched junction bases numbered 5, after V lost 4 bases and J lost 2 bases. In DNA, the CDR3 is TGTGCCAGCAGTTCCGGACTAGCGGTGACCTACGAGCAGTACTTC. Encoded protein: CASSSGLAVTYEQYF.

V usage is TRBV6-1 and J usage is TRBJ1-3, with D hard to call. This CDR3 is 19 amino acids long. With 0 bases removed from V and 2 bases from J, the gap between germline ends came to 20 bases. CDR1 and CDR2 (germline): MNHNS, SASEGT. CDR3: CASSEAVGSLVVAGNTIYF. DNA for the CDR3: TGTGCCAGCAGTGAAGCGGTTGGTAGTTTGGTAGTAGCTGGAAACACCATATATTTT.

This clone was detected only a few times. The junction does not match germline at one end; this may be a read error. The chain combines TRBV6-1 with TRBJ2-7, with D tentatively TRBD1 (6 bases). The CDR3 loop spans 11 amino acids. Germline assignment: CDR1 MNHNS and CDR2 SASEGT. The CDR3 loop is CASSARTGMDF. CDR3 DNA: TGTGCCAGCAGTGCCCGAACAGGGATGGACTTC.

This clone was observed a few times. This chain uses TRBV19 with TRBJ1-4; 8 nucleotides match TRBD1. CDR1 is LNHDA and CDR2 is SQIVND in the germline V gene (reference sequence). After removal of 7 bases from V and 6 bases from J, the junction contained 10 bases not matched to a gene. CDR3 length: 15 residues. CDR3 loop: CASKAQDRVDEKLFF. The CDR3 bases are TGTGCCAGTAAAGCCCAGGACAGGGTGGATGAAAAACTGTTTTTT.

The rearrangement uses TRBV6-1 and TRBJ2-7; D unresolved. The germline V gene has CDR1 MNHNS and CDR2 SASEGT. The CDR3 runs 15 residues. Trimming pared 0 bases from V and 2 bases from J, leaving 11 bases between. The CDR3 loop is CASSEAVLWAYEQYF. The CDR3 nucleotides are TGTGCCAGCAGTGAAGCTGTACTGTGGGCCTACGAGCAGTACTTC.

The chain uses TRBV30 and TRBJ2-5; unclear D gene. CDR3 length equals 14 residues. V was cut by 0 bases and J by 1 base, with 9 bases left in between. Germline CDR1 is GTSNPN and CDR2 is SVGIG (reference sequence). CDR3 region: CAWSVWGRQETQYF. The CDR3 DNA follows: TGTGCCTGGAGTGTATGGGGTCGCCAAGAGACCCAGTACTTC.

The chain employs TRBV6-6 and TRBJ2-7; 9 bases match TRBD2. Germline V CDR1 and CDR2: MNHNY, SVGAGI (reference sequence). The CDR3 consists of 16 residues. Germline trimming cut 0 bases from V and 5 bases from J; bases unmatched to any gene: 8. CDR3 region: CASSYSAGGTQDEQYF. For the CDR3, the DNA is TGTGCCAGCAGTTACTCGGCGGGAGGGACCCAGGACGAGCAGTACTTC.

This clone was observed a handful of times. The J gene is TRBJ1-5, the V gene TRBV19, with 7 bases matching TRBD1. The CDR3 has 15 residues. Germline CDR1 reads LNHDA; CDR2 reads SQIVND (reference sequence). The junction had 12 bases not matched to a gene; V was cut back by 6 bases and J by 7 bases. The CDR3 loop is CASREKTGQGQPQHF. The DNA of the CDR3 is TGTGCCAGTAGAGAGAAGACAGGGCAGGGACAGCCCCAGCATTTT. Drawing the rest from reference TRBV19 and TRBJ1-5, the complete variable domain is DGGITQSPKYLFRKEGQNVTLSCEQNLNHDAMYWYRQDPGQGLRLIYYSQIVNDFQKGDIAEGYSVSREKKESFPLTVTSAQKNPTAFYLCASREKTGQGQPQHFGDGTRLSIL.

The CDR3 sequence: CASSPPFSEPSYEQYF. In DNA form, the CDR3 reads TGTGCCAGCTCACCACCATTTAGCGAACCCTCCTACGAGCAGTACTTC. This chain connects TRBV18 to TRBJ2-7, with D possibly TRBD2 on 5 matching bases. Looked up from germline, CDR1 is KGHSH and CDR2 is LQKENI. Trimming cost V 0 bases and J 0 bases, with 12 bases left between them. The CDR3 runs 16 residues.

V gene TRBV10-3 combines with J gene TRBJ1-1; the match to TRBD1 covers 9 bases. Germline assignment: CDR1 ENHRY and CDR2 SYGVKD. The CDR3 sequence is 14 residues long. V lost 4 bases and J lost 8; bases outside the gene matches: 8. In nucleotides, the CDR3 is TGTGCCATCAGTGGCCATGGGACAGGGACCGAAGCTTTCTTT. Translating gives CAISGHGTGTEAFF.

The gene calls are TRBV30 and TRBJ1-2, with a tentative D call TRBD1 (5 bases). The CDR3 contains 13 residues. Germline loops: CDR1 GTSNPN, CDR2 SVGIG (reference sequence). The V and J ends lost 1 base and 4 bases respectively, with 10 bases between them. This CDR3 reads CAWSEGRTYGYTF. CDR3 nucleotide sequence: TGTGCCTGGAGTGAGGGACGGACCTATGGCTACACCTTC.